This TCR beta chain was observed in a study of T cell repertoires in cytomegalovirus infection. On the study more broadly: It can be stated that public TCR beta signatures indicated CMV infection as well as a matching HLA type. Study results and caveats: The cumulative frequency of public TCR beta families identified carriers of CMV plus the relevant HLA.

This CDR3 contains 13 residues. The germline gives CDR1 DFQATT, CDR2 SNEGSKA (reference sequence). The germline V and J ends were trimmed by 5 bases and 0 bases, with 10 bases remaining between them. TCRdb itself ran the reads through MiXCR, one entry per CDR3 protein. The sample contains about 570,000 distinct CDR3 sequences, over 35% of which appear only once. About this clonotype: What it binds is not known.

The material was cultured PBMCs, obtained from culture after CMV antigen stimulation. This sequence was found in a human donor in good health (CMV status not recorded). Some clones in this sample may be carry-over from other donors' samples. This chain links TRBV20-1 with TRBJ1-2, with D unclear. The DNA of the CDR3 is TGCAGTGCTGCCCGCCAGCCTAACTATGGCTACACCTTC. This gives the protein CSAARQPNYGYTF.